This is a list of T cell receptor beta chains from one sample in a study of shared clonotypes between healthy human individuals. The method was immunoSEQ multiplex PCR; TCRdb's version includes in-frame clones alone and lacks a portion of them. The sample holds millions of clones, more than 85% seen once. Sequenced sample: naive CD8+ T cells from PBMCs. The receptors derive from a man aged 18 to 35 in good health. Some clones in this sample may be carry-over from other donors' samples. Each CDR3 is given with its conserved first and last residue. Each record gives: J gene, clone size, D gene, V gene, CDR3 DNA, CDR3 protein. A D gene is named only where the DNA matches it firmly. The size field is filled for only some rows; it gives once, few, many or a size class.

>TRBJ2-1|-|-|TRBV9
TGTGCCAGCAGCGTATTGGTTAACCCCTACAATGAGCAGTTCTTC
CASSVLVNPYNEQFF
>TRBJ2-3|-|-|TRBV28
TGTGCCAGCAGTTACGCTGTGTCGGATACGCAGTATTTT
CASSYAVSDTQYF
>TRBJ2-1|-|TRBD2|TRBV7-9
TGTGCCAGCAGCCCTCGGCTGACTAGCGACAATGAGCAGTTCTTC
CASSPRLTSDNEQFF
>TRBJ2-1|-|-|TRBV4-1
TGCGCCAGCAGCCAAGATCTGGGGCCACCTTACAATGAGCAGTTCTTC
CASSQDLGPPYNEQFF
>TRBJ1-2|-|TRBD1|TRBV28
TGTGCCAGCTACCCCAGGGACAGGGGTATCTATGGCTACACCTTC
CASYPRDRGIYGYTF
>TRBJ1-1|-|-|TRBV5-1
TGCGCCAGCAGCTATAGCCCGTCAGACAGCCAAGCTTTCTTT
CASSYSPSDSQAFF
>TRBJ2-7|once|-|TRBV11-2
TGTGCCAGCAGCTTCCGGACAAGGAGCTCCTACGAGCAGTACTTC
CASSFRTRSSYEQYF
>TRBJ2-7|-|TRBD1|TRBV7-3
TGTGCCAGCAGCCTCGGACAGGGAATCTACGAGCAGTACTTC
CASSLGQGIYEQYF
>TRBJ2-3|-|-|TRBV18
TGTGCCAGCTCACCACGTTCAGGGGGCACAGATACGCAGTATTTT
CASSPRSGGTDTQYF
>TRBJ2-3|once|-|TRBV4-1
TGCGCCAGCAGCCCGCCCGGGGACGACCGCACAGATACGCAGTATTTT
CASSPPGDDRTDTQYF
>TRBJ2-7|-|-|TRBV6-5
TGTGCCAGCAGTCAGGACAGTGAGGTCTACGAGCAGTACTTC
CASSQDSEVYEQYF
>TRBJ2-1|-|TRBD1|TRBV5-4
TGTGCCAGCCGCAGACAGGGCCATGAGCAGTTCTTC
CASRRQGHEQFF
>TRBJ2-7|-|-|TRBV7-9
TGTGCCAGCGGGGGGACAGCCATCTACGAGCAGTACTTC
CASGGTAIYEQYF
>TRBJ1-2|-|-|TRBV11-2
TGTGCCAGCAGCCCAGGGTTTCGCTATGGCTACACCTTC
CASSPGFRYGYTF
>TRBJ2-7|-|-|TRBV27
TGTGCCAGCAGTTTAGGGGTCCTCACAGAGCAGTACTTC
CASSLGVLTEQYF